These 24 T cell receptor beta chains came from one sample sequenced in a study of OX40 agonist ivuxolimab in advanced cancers. The table came from immunoSEQ multiplex PCR; TCRdb's copy has only in-frame clones and leaves some out. This table has approximately 19,000 clones, 90% appearing once. Sequencing used CD4+ or CD8+ T cells sorted from blood, obtained in a trial of the OX40 agonist ivuxolimab. The receptor set was obtained from an adult with an advanced solid tumor such as melanoma, head and neck, liver or kidney cancer.

The chain links TRBV2 to TRBJ2-2; the match to TRBD2 covers 8 bases. The CDR3 runs 13 residues. Germline V CDR1 and CDR2: SNHLY, FYNNEI. The V segment lost 7 bases and the J segment 4 bases; nucleotides outside the gene matches: 2. CDR3 protein: CASTRGGTGELFF. DNA of the CDR3: TGTGCCAGCACTCGGGGGGGCACCGGGGAGCTGTTTTTT.

Remarks on this clone: At the DNA level, this CDR3 is encoded by other sequences in the same sample as well. The chain recombines TRBV2 with TRBJ2-3; D uncertain. CDR1 SNHLY and CDR2 FYNNEI come from the germline V gene. V shed 4 bases and J shed 6 bases, with 11 bases lying between them. The CDR3 is 13 residues long. CDR3 DNA sequence: TGTGCCAGCAGTGGTAGGGTTGGGGATACGCAGTATTTT. Translation gives CASSGRVGDTQYF. Combining the CDR3 with reference TRBV2 and TRBJ2-3 gives the whole variable domain EPEVTQTPSHQVTQMGQEVILRCVPISNHLYFYWYRQILGQKVEFLVSFYNNEISEKSEIFDDQFSVERPDGSNFTLKIRSTKLEDSAMYFCASSGRVGDTQYFGPGTRLTVL.

V and J are TRBV11-3 and TRBJ2-7; 9 nucleotides line up with TRBD1. The germline gives CDR1 SGHNT, CDR2 YENEEA. The CDR3 loop spans 17 amino acids. Trimming cost V 7 bases and J 5 bases; bases outside gene matches: 18. This CDR3 is CASNLPGAGTGRHEQYF. CDR3 nucleotide sequence: TGTGCCAGCAATTTACCTGGGGCGGGGACAGGGAGGCACGAGCAGTACTTC.

The chain links TRBV5-8 to TRBJ2-4; D unclear. The CDR3 consists of 16 residues. V dropped 7 bases and J dropped 0 bases, with 17 bases sitting between them. Per germline, CDR1 SGHTS and CDR2 YDEGEE. CDR3 in DNA: TGTGCCAGCCCCAACGCGCCCCAGATAGCCAAAAACATTCAGTACTTC. It is translated as CASPNAPQIAKNIQYF.

The chain joins TRBV6-5 to TRBJ2-2, with 7 nucleotides matching TRBD1. Germline-derived CDR1 and CDR2 are MNHEY and SVGAGI. The CDR3 consists of 14 residues. V was pared by 5 bases and J by 1 base, with 1 base of the junction left unmatched. CDR3 region: CASSRQGNTGELFF. DNA of the CDR3: TGTGCCAGCAGTAGACAGGGGAACACCGGGGAGCTGTTTTTT.

This chain uses TRBV10-3 with TRBJ1-2, with TRBD1 matching 11 bases. Germline V gene sequence: CDR1 ENHRY, CDR2 SYGVKD. V shed 2 bases, J shed 8 bases, and the junction held 1 base outside the gene matches. The CDR3 spans 13 residues. The CDR3 region has the DNA TGTGCCATCAGTGAGGGGACAGGGGGAGGCTACACCTTC. Protein sequence: CAISEGTGGGYTF.

The V call is TRBV6-5, the J call TRBJ1-1, with D maybe TRBD1 (6 bases). Per the germline V gene, CDR1 is MNHEY and CDR2 is SVGAGI. The CDR3 spans 15 residues. Between the trimmed V and J ends, which lost 2 bases and 0 bases, there was a span of 10 bases. The CDR3 sequence is CASSYTGLMNTEAFF. CDR3 nucleotides: TGTGCCAGCAGTTACACAGGGCTTATGAACACTGAAGCTTTCTTT.

V is TRBV25-1 and J is TRBJ2-2, with 10 bases lining up with TRBD2. V was pared by 5 bases and J by 3 bases, with 3 bases of the junction left unmatched. From germline, CDR1 is MGHDK and CDR2 SYGVNS. This CDR3 region has 15 residues. CDR3 in amino acids: CASSRLAGDTGELFF. The CDR3 DNA reads as TGTGCCAGCAGTAGGCTAGCGGGAGACACCGGGGAGCTGTTTTTT.

The V gene is TRBV6-5, the J gene TRBJ2-1; D gene uncertain. The germline CDR1 and CDR2 sequences are MNHEY and SVGAGI. Trimming removed 3 bases from V and 4 bases from J, with 4 bases in between. The length of the CDR3 is 12 residues. CDR3 protein: CASSYDYNEQFF. Here the CDR3 DNA reads TGTGCCAGCAGTTATGATTACAATGAGCAGTTCTTC.

The chain carries TRBV6-5 and TRBJ2-1; D perhaps matches TRBD1 (6 bases). The CDR3 totals 15 residues. Germline V gives CDR1 MNHEY, CDR2 SVGAGI. V lost 7 bases, J lost 1 base, and 14 bases lay in between. This chain's CDR3 is CASTNGGGSYNEQFF. The CDR3 bases are TGTGCCAGCACTAATGGGGGCGGTTCCTACAATGAGCAGTTCTTC.

The chain links TRBV19 to TRBJ2-1; D is uncertain. The CDR3 runs 16 residues. V dropped 7 bases and J dropped 10 bases, with 26 bases sitting between them. Germline V gene data show CDR1 as LNHDA and CDR2 as SQIVND (reference sequence). CDR3 bases: TGTGCCAGTATGCCCCAGATAGCCTTTCCCTTTGAAGAGCAGTTCTTC. Protein sequence: CASMPQIAFPFEEQFF.

This rearrangement joins TRBV5-1 to TRBJ2-1; 7 nucleotides agree with TRBD2. The junction had 7 bases not matched to a gene; V was cut back by 7 bases and J by 9 bases. Germline values: CDR1 SGHRS, CDR2 YFSETQ. The CDR3 has 12 residues. The CDR3 loop is CASGGVNGEQFF. The DNA for the CDR3 is TGCGCCAGCGGGGGGGTGAATGGTGAGCAGTTCTTC. Based on the CDR3 plus reference TRBV5-1 and TRBJ2-1, the full variable domain is KAGVTQTPRYLIKTRGQQVTLSCSPISGHRSVSWYQQTPGQGLQFLFEYFSETQRNKGNFPGRFSGRQFSNSRSEMNVSTLELGDSALYLCASGGVNGEQFFGPGTRLTVL.

This chain joins TRBV7-6 and TRBJ2-4, with no clear D. The CDR3 runs to 14 residues. Between the trimmed V and J ends, which lost 1 base and 1 base, there was a span of 5 bases. Per germline, CDR1 SGHVS and CDR2 FNYEAQ. The CDR3 spells CASSLGGAKNIQYF. For the CDR3, the DNA is TGTGCCAGCAGCTTAGGTGGGGCCAAAAACATTCAGTACTTC.

The rearrangement links TRBV7-8 to TRBJ1-5, with no clear D. Germline CDR1 reads SGHVS; CDR2 reads FQNEAQ. The CDR3 is made up of 12 amino acids. V was trimmed by 0 bases and J by 7 bases, leaving 4 bases between them. This chain's CDR3 is CASSLAGQPQHF. CDR3 coding DNA: TGTGCCAGCAGCTTAGCGGGACAGCCCCAGCATTTT. Combining the CDR3 with reference TRBV7-8 and TRBJ1-5 gives the whole variable domain GAGVSQSPRYKVAKRGQDVALRCDPISGHVSLFWYQQALGQGPEFLTYFQNEAQLDKSGLPSDRFFAERPEGSVSTLKIQRTQQEDSAVYLCASSLAGQPQHFGDGTRLSIL.

This rearrangement joins TRBV7-9 to TRBJ2-7; D uncertain. The CDR3 sequence is 15 residues long. The germline V gene encodes CDR1 SEHNR and CDR2 FQNEAQ (reference sequence). V gave up 1 base and J gave up 6 bases, with 16 bases separating them. The CDR3 spells CASSLVEVSRGEQYF. In DNA form, the CDR3 reads TGTGCCAGCAGCTTAGTCGAGGTCTCCCGAGGCGAGCAGTACTTC.

The V gene is TRBV5-1, the J gene TRBJ2-1; D unresolved. The germline V gene encodes CDR1 SGHRS and CDR2 YFSETQ. V gave up 1 base and J gave up 7 bases, with 15 bases separating them. The CDR3 is made up of 15 amino acids. CDR3 sequence reads: CASSLRISFGNEQFF. CDR3 DNA sequence: TGCGCCAGCAGCTTGCGGATCTCGTTTGGAAATGAGCAGTTCTTC.

This chain uses TRBV20-1 with TRBJ2-7, with TRBD1 as a possible D gene (6 bases). V lost 6 bases to trimming and J lost 6 bases, with 12 bases between them. The CDR3 spans 11 residues. CDR1 is DFQATT, CDR2 SNEGSKA, per germline (reference sequence). The CDR3 loop reads CSATTGPEQYF. CDR3 sequence (DNA): TGCAGTGCCACCACAGGGCCCGAGCAGTACTTC.

The chain carries TRBV9 and TRBJ2-7, with 8 bases aligning to TRBD1. Germline-derived CDR1 and CDR2 are SGDLS and YYNGEE. The trim removed 2 bases at V and 3 bases at J, leaving 7 bases unmatched. The CDR3 totals 15 residues. CDR3 amino acids: CASSVATGVGYEQYF. The CDR3 bases are TGTGCCAGCAGCGTGGCGACAGGGGTCGGCTACGAGCAGTACTTC.

The chain recombines TRBV9 with TRBJ1-6, with unresolved D. The CDR3 is made up of 12 amino acids. Germline assignment: CDR1 SGDLS and CDR2 YYNGEE. The V gene lost 3 bases and the J gene lost 6 bases, with 4 bases spanning the gap. The CDR3 DNA reads as TGTGCCAGCAGCGCCAGTAATTCACCCCTCCACTTT. This translates into CASSASNSPLHF. The variable domain in full, completed from reference TRBV9 and TRBJ1-6, reads DSGVTQTPKHLITATGQRVTLRCSPRSGDLSVYWYQQSLDQGLQFLIQYYNGEERAKGNILERFSAQQFPDLHSELNLSSLELGDSALYFCASSASNSPLHFGNGTRLTVT.

V and J are TRBV18 and TRBJ2-5; 13 nucleotides align to TRBD2. The J call may be wrong; the DNA end is better matched by TRBJ2-7. Germline V lookup: CDR1 KGHSH, CDR2 LQKENI. The CDR3 consists of 14 residues. In DNA, the CDR3 is TGTGCCAGCTCACCGGGACTAGCGGGAAACGAGCAGTACTTC. Residues: CASSPGLAGNEQYF.

The chain uses TRBV4-3 and TRBJ2-3, with D possibly TRBD2 on 6 matching bases. Germline V gene data show CDR1 as LGHNA and CDR2 as YSLEER. There are 14 residues in the CDR3. V shed 5 bases and J shed 6 bases, with 15 bases lying between them. The CDR3 sequence is CASSSGLPRDTQYF. In DNA, the CDR3 is TGCGCCAGCAGCTCTGGACTACCAAGGGATACGCAGTATTTT.

V usage is TRBV4-3 and J usage is TRBJ2-7; D may be TRBD1 (6 bases). The CDR3 length is 17 residues. Per germline, CDR1 LGHNA and CDR2 YSLEER. The V end was cut by 3 bases, the J end by 0 bases, with 18 bases between. The CDR3 region is CASSQEKTGLGSYEQYF. The DNA for the CDR3 is TGCGCCAGCAGCCAGGAGAAAACAGGGCTCGGCTCCTACGAGCAGTACTTC.

CDR3 sequence reads: CSGEHLQETQYF. DNA for the CDR3: TGCAGCGGGGAGCACCTCCAAGAGACCCAGTACTTC. The V gene is TRBV29-1, the J gene TRBJ2-5; maybe TRBD2 (5 bases). V gave up 7 bases and J gave up 1 base, with 10 bases separating them. The V gene's germline CDR1 is SQVTM and CDR2 ANQGSEA. The CDR3 is 12 amino acids.

The V gene is TRBV19, the J gene TRBJ1-5; D not certain. Per the germline V gene, CDR1 is LNHDA and CDR2 is SQIVND (reference sequence). Trimming removed 5 bases at V and 7 bases at J, with 15 bases between. CDR3 length equals 14 residues. Here the CDR3 DNA reads TGTGCCAGTAGTGAAGGCGGTGTGGGGCAGCCCCAGCATTTT. It is translated as CASSEGGVGQPQHF.